This TCR beta chain was recovered during a study of OX40 agonist ivuxolimab in advanced cancers. Broadly, across the study: Ivuxolimab, which targeted the costimulatory receptor OX40 (CD134), was an agonistic, fully human IgG2 monoclonal antibody. The paper covers the monotherapy dose-escalation part of the phase I ivuxolimab trial, which included N ≈ 57 patients. The point of sequencing TCRbeta in the periphery was to test whether ivuxolimab changed TCR sequence diversity and drove clonal T-cell expansion. Intravenous ivuxolimab was administered to patients every 2 weeks at six dose levels: 0.01, 0.1, 0.3, 1.5, 3 and 10 mg/kg. A male proportion of around 80% and a mean age of around 60 years, ranging from roughly 23 to 80, were recorded for the dose-escalation cohort. Partial responses occurred in three dose-escalation patients, of whom one had hepatocellular carcinoma and two had cutaneous melanoma. Prior anti-PD-1, anti-PD-L1 or anti-CTLA-4 therapy was permitted, and checkpoint inhibitors had been received by around 40% of dose-escalation patients. Of the roughly 51 dose-escalation patients, hepatocellular carcinoma was present in about 20, melanoma in roughly 15, renal cell carcinoma in 9 and head and neck cancer in 9. Overall study outcomes, separate from this receptor: At doses of 0.1 to 3.0 mg/kg, clonal expansion of both CD4+ and CD8+ T cells in blood was seen between baseline and week 6. After ivuxolimab, more expanded clones were found on average in CD8+ T cells than in CD4+ T cells. Low levels of normalized T-cell clonal expansion were also seen in some patients who did not respond. In partial responders in the 0.1-3.0 mg/kg groups, normalized peripheral clonal expansion was found to be among the lowest, especially among CD8+ T cells. Which antigens the clonally expanded peripheral T cells were specific for was not determined.

The junction shows trimming of 0 bases on V and 7 bases on J, plus 11 bases between the germline ends. There are 15 amino acids in the CDR3, from cysteine to phenylalanine inclusive. The CDR3 DNA has 45 bases and is translated from base 1. CDR1 and CDR2, per the germline V gene, are SGDLS and YYNGEE. Patients with a history of autoimmune disease or receiving systemic immunosuppression were excluded from the trial. Peripheral blood for TCR sequencing was collected from all dose cohorts at baseline, on cycle 4 day 1, and on cycle 7 day 1. The samples were drawn from a first-in-human, open-label, multicenter phase I dose-escalation trial of ivuxolimab. The trial enrolled adults with locally advanced or metastatic head and neck squamous cell, hepatocellular, melanoma or renal cell carcinoma. CD4+ and CD8+ T cells were sorted separately from peripheral blood before TCR sequencing. Comments on this clone: Its antigen is currently not known. Base-call qualities are not available, and no considerably larger clone is one nucleotide away.

To sequence the TCRbeta CDR3 region, genomic DNA was isolated from the sorted cells. TCRbeta CDR3 regions were sequenced using the immunoSEQ Assay. Not all clones reach the TCRdb copy of this immuneACCESS table, which keeps in-frame sequences only. Checked studies attribute under half of the gap to unresolved V genes and leave the rest unexplained. The sample table shows tens of thousands of clones, and about 85% are seen once. The ten largest clones capture around 2.7% of the sample. The TCR comes from an adult with an advanced solid tumor such as melanoma, head and neck, liver or kidney cancer. The sequencing used CD4+ or CD8+ T cells sorted from blood, collected in a trial of the OX40 agonist ivuxolimab. This chain joins TRBV9 to TRBJ1-6; the D gene cannot be resolved reliably. The DNA sequence is TGTGCCAGCAGCGTAGAAGGGCGTCGAAATTCACCCCTCCACTTT. Its protein is CASSVEGRRNSPLHF.